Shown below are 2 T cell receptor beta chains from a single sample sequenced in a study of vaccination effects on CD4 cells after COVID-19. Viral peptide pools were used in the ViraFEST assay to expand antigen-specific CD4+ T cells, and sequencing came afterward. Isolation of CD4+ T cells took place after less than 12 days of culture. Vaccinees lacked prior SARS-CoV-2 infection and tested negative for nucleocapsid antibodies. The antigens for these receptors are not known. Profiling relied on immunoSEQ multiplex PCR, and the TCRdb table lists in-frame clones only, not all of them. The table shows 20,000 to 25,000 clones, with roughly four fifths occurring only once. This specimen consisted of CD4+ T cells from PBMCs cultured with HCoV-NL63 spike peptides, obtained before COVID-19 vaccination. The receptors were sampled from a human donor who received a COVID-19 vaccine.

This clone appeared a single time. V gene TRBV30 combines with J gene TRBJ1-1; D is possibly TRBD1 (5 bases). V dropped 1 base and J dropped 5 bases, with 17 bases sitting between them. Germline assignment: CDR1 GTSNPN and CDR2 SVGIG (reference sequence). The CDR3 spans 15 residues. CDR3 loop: CAWSGFGGTKTEAFF. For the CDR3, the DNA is TGTGCCTGGAGTGGTTTCGGGGGTACCAAGACTGAAGCTTTCTTT.

The chain's CDR3 is CASSWGSEAFF. DNA of the CDR3: TGTGCCAGCAGTTGGGGGTCTGAAGCTTTCTTT. The chain couples TRBV28 to TRBJ1-1, with D possibly being TRBD1 (5 bases). The CDR3 covers 11 residues. With 4 bases removed from V and 6 bases from J, the gap between germline ends came to 6 bases. CDR1 is MDHEN and CDR2 is SYDVKM in the germline V gene.